The source of this TCR beta chain is a study of shared T cell receptors in the human thymus. The V gene lost 0 bases and the J gene lost 2 bases, with 11 bases spanning the gap. Germline CDR1 is ENHRY and CDR2 is SYGVKD. The CDR3 contains 15 residues. This clone was seen more than once but under ten times. Some clones are missing from TCRdb's copy, which holds only in-frame ones; the method was immunoSEQ multiplex PCR. This table has just under 550,000 clones, about 80% appearing once. These data are also associated with another study on human thymus T cells. As that study records: Related research reported highly overlapping thymic repertoires among unrelated individuals.

V is TRBV10-3 and J is TRBJ2-7; no clear D. The sequencing input was thymocytes. The sequence was obtained from a boy in the first two years of life with a congenital heart defect. The CDR3 loop reads CAISESAGFPYEQYF. CDR3 coding DNA: TGTGCCATCAGTGAGTCGGCCGGGTTCCCCTACGAGCAGTACTTC.